This is a list of T cell receptor beta chains from one sample in a study of CD8+ T cells in alopecia areata. TCRdb's table, derived via immunoSEQ multiplex PCR, lists solely in-frame clones and lacks some. This sample yields around 140,000 clones, of which 85% to 90% are seen a single time; approximately 13% belongs to the top ten. The sequences come from CD8+ T cells sorted from blood, collected at week 4, from a patient treated with tofacitinib. These receptors were obtained from a human donor with alopecia areata. Both conserved end residues are trimmed from each CDR3.

V	J	CDR3
TRBV7-9	TRBJ2-5	ASSRKVTEGETQY
TRBV29-1	TRBJ2-3	SVVETSGRAHRDTDTQY
TRBV5-5	TRBJ2-1	ASTHSREQF
TRBV19	TRBJ2-1	ASFGPGDEQF
TRBV5-1	TRBJ2-5	ASSQTGPLGETQY
TRBV27	TRBJ2-5	ASSSMGQGAEETQY
TRBV5-1	TRBJ2-7	ASSSTGSYEQY
TRBV27	TRBJ1-2	ASSGLGGYT
TRBV2	TRBJ2-1	ASIGSYNEQF
TRBV29-1	TRBJ2-1	SVEGDQPYNEQF
TRBV13	TRBJ2-7	ASSLSLAGGYEQY
TRBV2	TRBJ2-3	ASSTQDTQY
TRBV11-2	TRBJ1-1	ASSPLPGQGVGTEAF
TRBV7-9	TRBJ2-7	ASSPLSTGTTSYEQY